The 5 T cell receptor beta chains in this list originate from one sample, sequenced in a study of blood T cell repertoires in COVID-19. TCRdb's copy holds only in-frame clones and misses some; the assay was immunoSEQ multiplex PCR. This sample yields about 340,000 clones, of which over 70% are seen a single time; almost 3% belongs to the top ten. The sample comprised peripheral blood. The origin of the receptors is a man aged 25 to 45 with active or convalescent COVID-19.

J is TRBJ2-7 and V is TRBV3-1 (or the pseudogene TRBV3-2), with 8 bases aligning to TRBD2. This CDR3 is built from 13 residues. Germline CDR1 and CDR2: LGHDT and YNNKEL (reference sequence). V lost 4 bases, J lost 2 bases, and 1 base stayed unmatched. The CDR3, as DNA: TGTGCCAGCAGCCCCGGGGGGGCCTACGAGCAGTACTTC. Translated: CASSPGGAYEQYF.

The V call is TRBV6-2 or TRBV6-3, the J call TRBJ2-7; 8 bases match TRBD2. The ends lost 4 bases at V and 0 bases at J; junction bases unmatched: 8. The CDR3 contains 16 residues. Germline V gene sequence: CDR1 MNHEY, CDR2 SVGEGT. Written as DNA, the CDR3 is TGTGCCAGCAGTTGGGGTATGAGCGGGAGCTCCTACGAGCAGTACTTC. As protein: CASSWGMSGSSYEQYF.

This chain's CDR3 is CASSVRDRDHEQYF. CDR3 DNA sequence: TGTGCCAGCAGCGTTCGGGACAGGGATCACGAGCAGTACTTC. The chain uses TRBV3-1 (or the pseudogene TRBV3-2) and TRBJ2-7, with 9 bases lining up with TRBD1. This CDR3 is built from 14 residues. The V gene end was trimmed by 5 bases and the J gene end by 5 bases; junction bases not matched to a gene: 7. Germline lookup yields CDR1 LGHDT and CDR2 YNNKEL (reference sequence).

The chain recombines TRBV7-9 with TRBJ2-7; 7 positions match TRBD2. V trimming: 5 bases; J trimming: 2 bases; junction bases outside the gene matches: 12. The germline CDR1 and CDR2 sequences are SEHNR and FQNEAQ (reference sequence). The CDR3 runs to 16 residues. The DNA of the CDR3 is TGTGCCAGCAGCCCCCGGTGGGGGGGTGGAACCTACGAGCAGTACTTC. Protein product: CASSPRWGGGTYEQYF. Complete variable domain (other parts from reference TRBV7-9 and TRBJ2-7): DTGVSQNPRHKITKRGQNVTFRCDPISEHNRLYWYRQTLGQGPEFLTYFQNEAQLEKSRLLSDRFSAERPKGSFSTLEIQRTEQGDSAMYLCASSPRWGGGTYEQYFGPGTRLTVT.

V is TRBV27 and J is TRBJ1-3; a possible D gene is TRBD1 (5 bases). CDR1 and CDR2 (germline): MNHEY, SMNVEV (reference sequence). The CDR3 is 13 amino acids. Trimming removed 2 bases from V and 16 bases from J, with 18 bases in between. The CDR3 region is CASSLTRNRDLYF. The CDR3, as DNA: TGTGCCAGCAGTTTAACTCGTAACCGGGACTTGTATTTT.